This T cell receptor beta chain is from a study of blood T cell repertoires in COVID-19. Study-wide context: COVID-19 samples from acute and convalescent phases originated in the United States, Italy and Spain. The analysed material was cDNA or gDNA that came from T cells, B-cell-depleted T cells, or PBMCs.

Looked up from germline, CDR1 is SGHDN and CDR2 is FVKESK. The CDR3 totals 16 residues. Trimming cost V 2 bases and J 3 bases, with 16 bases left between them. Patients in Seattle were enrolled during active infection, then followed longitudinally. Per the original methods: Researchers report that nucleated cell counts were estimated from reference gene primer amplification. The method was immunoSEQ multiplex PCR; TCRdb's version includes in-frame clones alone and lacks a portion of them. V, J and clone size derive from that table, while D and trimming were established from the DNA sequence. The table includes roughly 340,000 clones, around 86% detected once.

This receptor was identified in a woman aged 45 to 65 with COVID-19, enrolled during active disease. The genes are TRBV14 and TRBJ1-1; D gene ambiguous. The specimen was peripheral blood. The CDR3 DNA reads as TGTGCCAGCAGCCAACCCAGGTTTGGGTATGACACTGAAGCTTTCTTT. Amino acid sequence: CASSQPRFGYDTEAFF.